A single sample is the source of the 21 T cell receptor beta chains below, sequenced in a study of T cell changes during pregnancy in multiple sclerosis. Profiling relied on immunoSEQ multiplex PCR, and the TCRdb table lists in-frame clones only, not all of them. The data hold about 51,000 clones, with 92% observed a single time. The sample in question was CD4+ T cells from peripheral blood mononuclear cells, obtained in the third trimester of pregnancy. The receptors were sampled from a female donor with multiple sclerosis, enrolled in a pregnancy study.

Details on this clone: Within the sample, other DNA sequences also encode this same CDR3. The chain is built from TRBV5-1 and TRBJ2-5; 9 nucleotides match TRBD1. Unmatched junction bases numbered 1, after V lost 0 bases and J lost 1 base. CDR1 is SGHRS and CDR2 is YFSETQ in the germline V gene. The CDR3 has 15 residues. The CDR3 protein is CASSLGDRAQETQYF. DNA of the CDR3: TGCGCCAGCAGCTTGGGGGACAGGGCCCAAGAGACCCAGTACTTC.

The rearrangement joins TRBV29-1 to TRBJ1-2; D is uncertain. The V end lost 7 bases, the J end lost 7 bases, and 22 bases lay between the germline ends. Germline CDR1 is SQVTM and CDR2 is ANQGSEA. The CDR3 sequence is 14 residues long. The CDR3 nucleotides read TGCAGCGCTGGAGAAAATAGCGTTATATCTGGCTACACCTTC. Protein: CSAGENSVISGYTF.

This chain links TRBV5-1 with TRBJ2-5; tentative D call: TRBD2 (5 bases). This CDR3 comprises 16 residues. Germline CDR1 SGHRS, CDR2 YFSETQ. Trimming removed 0 bases from V and 0 bases from J, with 12 bases in between. Written as DNA, the CDR3 is TGCGCCAGCAGCTTGGGGGTCGGGATCTACCAAGAGACCCAGTACTTC. The encoded protein is CASSLGVGIYQETQYF.

The rearrangement uses TRBV15 and TRBJ2-5, with D hard to call. CDR1 LNHNV and CDR2 YYDKDF come from the germline V gene (reference sequence). Deletions cut 0 bases from V and 0 bases from J, with 11 bases between. There are 16 residues in the CDR3. The CDR3 nucleotides read TGTGCCACCAGCAGAGATCTGCGGAAGAACCAAGAGACCCAGTACTTC. Its translation: CATSRDLRKNQETQYF.

The CDR3 spells CASREGLGLGSDTQYF. In nucleotides, the CDR3 is TGTGCCAGCAGGGAGGGTCTGGGACTAGGGTCAGATACGCAGTATTTT. This chain joins TRBV2 and TRBJ2-3; 8 bases match TRBD2. V dropped 6 bases and J dropped 4; count of bases not matched to a gene: 12. CDR3 length equals 16 residues. From germline, CDR1 is SNHLY and CDR2 FYNNEI. The entire variable domain, with the rest obtained from reference TRBV2 and TRBJ2-3, is as follows: EPEVTQTPSHQVTQMGQEVILRCVPISNHLYFYWYRQILGQKVEFLVSFYNNEISEKSEIFDDQFSVERPDGSNFTLKIRSTKLEDSAMYFCASREGLGLGSDTQYFGPGTRLTVL.

The J gene is TRBJ1-1, the V gene TRBV6-5, with TRBD1 as a possible D gene (5 bases). Germline V gene sequence: CDR1 MNHEY, CDR2 SVGAGI. V shed 7 bases and J shed 3 bases, with 15 bases lying between them. This CDR3 contains 14 residues. The CDR3, as DNA: TGTGCCAGCACCTCATGGGGGGTCGACACTGAAGCTTTCTTT. Translating it yields CASTSWGVDTEAFF.

The rearrangement uses TRBV6-5 and TRBJ1-6; no reliable D call. CDR3 size: 14 residues. The V end lost 0 bases, the J end lost 11 bases, and 11 bases lay between the germline ends. The germline gives CDR1 MNHEY, CDR2 SVGAGI. This chain's CDR3 is CASSYSSFGAPLHF. CDR3 nucleotides: TGTGCCAGCAGTTACTCGTCCTTCGGGGCACCCCTCCACTTT.

The CDR3 is CASKKGELHTDTQYF. The CDR3, as DNA: TGCGCCAGCAAAAAGGGGGAACTTCACACAGATACGCAGTATTTT. The rearrangement uses TRBV5-1 and TRBJ2-3, with D perhaps TRBD1 (6 bases). The CDR3 covers 15 residues. Trimming cost V 6 bases and J 2 bases, with 16 bases left between them. In germline, CDR1 is SGHRS, CDR2 YFSETQ. The variable domain in full, with the rest retrieved from reference TRBV5-1 and TRBJ2-3, is KAGVTQTPRYLIKTRGQQVTLSCSPISGHRSVSWYQQTPGQGLQFLFEYFSETQRNKGNFPGRFSGRQFSNSRSEMNVSTLELGDSALYLCASKKGELHTDTQYFGPGTRLTVL.

The chain links TRBV6-1 to TRBJ2-7; 9 bases map to TRBD1. The CDR3 has 14 residues. J gave up 3 bases and V 9 bases, and 9 bases lay outside the gene matches. Germline lookup yields CDR1 MNHNS and CDR2 SASEGT. This CDR3 reads CASRTGGFIYEQYF. Here the CDR3 DNA reads TGTGCCAGTAGAACAGGGGGCTTCATCTACGAGCAGTACTTC.

V and J are TRBV9 and TRBJ1-2; D perhaps matches TRBD1 (6 bases). Trimming shortened V by 6 bases and J by 7 bases, and 19 bases separated the two germline ends. The CDR3 has 14 residues. Germline V gives CDR1 SGDLS, CDR2 YYNGEE. CDR3 in DNA: TGTGCCAGCAACCAGGACAGCCTGCTCGGTGGCTACACCTTC. It translates to CASNQDSLLGGYTF. Looking up the rest from reference TRBV9 and TRBJ1-2 gives the full variable domain: DSGVTQTPKHLITATGQRVTLRCSPRSGDLSVYWYQQSLDQGLQFLIQYYNGEERAKGNILERFSAQQFPDLHSELNLSSLELGDSALYFCASNQDSLLGGYTFGSGTRLTVV.

This clone appeared a single time. The chain employs TRBV9 and TRBJ2-7, with 9 bases that match TRBD1. This CDR3 spans 15 amino acids. V was clipped by 4 bases and J by 6 bases; unmatched bases: 11. Germline V CDR1 and CDR2: SGDLS, YYNGEE. Here the CDR3 DNA reads TGTGCCAGCAGCCCTGATCCGGGACAGGGTGGCGAGCAGTACTTC. Protein product: CASSPDPGQGGEQYF.

The rearrangement links TRBV11-3 to TRBJ1-1; 7 nucleotides line up with TRBD1. V lost 4 bases, J lost 9 bases, and 8 bases stayed unmatched. The CDR3 has 13 residues. CDR1 and CDR2 (germline): SGHNT, YENEEA. CDR3 loop: CASSSRQGEQAFF. The DNA of the CDR3 is TGTGCCAGCAGCTCCAGACAGGGCGAGCAAGCTTTCTTT.

This chain uses TRBV6-1 with TRBJ1-5, with D unresolved. The germline V and J ends were trimmed by 4 bases and 0 bases, with 19 bases remaining between them. Germline V lookup: CDR1 MNHNS, CDR2 SASEGT. There are 18 residues in the CDR3. The CDR3 bases are TGTGCCAGCAGTGCCCGGGTGGCAGAGGGTTATAGCAATCAGCCCCAGCATTTT. It is translated as CASSARVAEGYSNQPQHF.

This clone was picked up one time. The V call is TRBV5-1, the J call TRBJ2-7; 14 bases align to TRBD2. The germline CDR1 and CDR2 sequences are SGHRS and YFSETQ. The CDR3 is 16 amino acids. V lost 4 bases, J lost 1 base, and 4 bases stayed unmatched. The DNA for the CDR3 is TGCGCCAGCAGCCCGCGACTAGCGGGAGGGTCCTACGAGCAGTACTTC. This encodes CASSPRLAGGSYEQYF.

J is TRBJ2-6 and V is TRBV28, with D possibly being TRBD1 (5 bases). The V end was cut by 7 bases, the J end by 0 bases, with 16 bases between. This CDR3 is 17 amino acids long. Germline CDR1 and CDR2: MDHEN and SYDVKM. DNA of the CDR3: TGTGCCAGCACACCGGGCAGGGCCTCCTCTGGGGCCAACGTCCTGACTTTC. This gives the protein CASTPGRASSGANVLTF.

The chain uses TRBV6-6 and TRBJ1-2; D might be TRBD1 (5 bases). The CDR3 consists of 13 residues. From germline, CDR1 is MNHNY and CDR2 SVGAGI (reference sequence). V was trimmed by 4 bases and J by 6 bases, leaving 12 bases between them. The CDR3 DNA follows: TGTGCCAGCAGTTTGGCGACAGTTAATGGCTACACCTTC. Protein product: CASSLATVNGYTF.

V and J are TRBV7-8 and TRBJ1-5; 10 nucleotides match TRBD1. This CDR3 spans 16 amino acids. The V segment lost 5 bases and the J segment 2 bases; nucleotides outside the gene matches: 6. CDR1 is SGHVS, CDR2 FQNEAQ, per germline. This chain's CDR3 is CASSPAGTGGNQPQHF. The CDR3 region has the DNA TGTGCCAGCAGCCCAGCGGGGACAGGGGGCAATCAGCCCCAGCATTTT.

The V gene is TRBV5-4, the J gene TRBJ2-3; 7 bases match TRBD1. The CDR3 is 15 residues long. The V gene's germline CDR1 is SGHNT and CDR2 YYREEE (reference sequence). V trimming: 0 bases; J trimming: 2 bases; junction bases outside the gene matches: 3. CDR3 loop: CASSLGQGFTDTQYF. For the CDR3, the DNA is TGTGCCAGCAGCTTGGGACAGGGCTTCACAGATACGCAGTATTTT.

This clone showed up just once. The chain uses TRBV12-5 and TRBJ2-1; tentative D call: TRBD2 (5 bases). The CDR3 consists of 16 residues. Germline V gene sequence: CDR1 LGHNT, CDR2 FRNRAP. The germline V and J ends were trimmed by 1 base and 3 bases, with 13 bases remaining between them. CDR3 sequence reads: CASGLGSGSYYNEQFF. CDR3 coding DNA: TGTGCTAGTGGTTTGGGGAGCGGTTCCTACTACAATGAGCAGTTCTTC.

The chain recombines TRBV12-5 with TRBJ2-3; D may be TRBD2 (5 bases). This CDR3 is built from 18 residues. The V gene's germline CDR1 is LGHNT and CDR2 FRNRAP. The V end was cut by 3 bases, the J end by 1 base, with 20 bases between. In nucleotides, the CDR3 is TGTGCTAGTGGTTTCTCGCCCCTCGGGATAAATGGCACAGATACGCAGTATTTT. This translates into CASGFSPLGINGTDTQYF.

This chain links TRBV5-1 with TRBJ2-7, with 7 bases aligning to TRBD2. Germline V gene lookup returns CDR1 SGHRS and CDR2 YFSETQ. V shed 1 base, J shed 2 bases, and the junction held 6 bases outside the gene matches. The CDR3 consists of 15 residues. The CDR3 DNA is TGCGCCAGCAGCTTGAACCCCCTAGCGGCCTACGAGCAGTACTTC. It encodes CASSLNPLAAYEQYF.